These 12 T cell receptor beta chains were all obtained from the same sample, sequenced in a study of cytomegalovirus exposure and HLA in healthy donors. Assay: immunoSEQ multiplex PCR; the TCRdb copy retains only in-frame clones and omits some. The sample holds under 250,000 clones, roughly 87% seen once. Sequenced: PBMCs. These receptors were obtained from a man between 18 and 29 years old in good health and CMV-seropositive.

This chain uses TRBV30 with TRBJ2-5, with 10 positions matching TRBD2. With 1 base clipped from V and 5 bases from J, the junction kept 7 bases outside the gene matches. From germline, CDR1 is GTSNPN and CDR2 SVGIG (reference sequence). The CDR3 has 15 residues. The CDR3 sequence: CAWSASGGPGETQYF. In nucleotides, the CDR3 is TGTGCCTGGAGTGCTAGCGGGGGACCGGGGGAGACCCAGTACTTC.

DNA of the CDR3: TGTGCCAGCAGTGGTTCGCTCTACGAGCAGTACTTC. Protein product: CASSGSLYEQYF. V is TRBV2 and J is TRBJ2-7; D call uncertain. The germline V gene has CDR1 SNHLY and CDR2 FYNNEI. Trimming pared 4 bases from V and 3 bases from J, leaving 7 bases between. The CDR3 contains 12 residues.

V and J are TRBV15 and TRBJ2-1; 7 positions agree with TRBD2. Germline loops: CDR1 LNHNV, CDR2 YYDKDF (reference sequence). The V segment lost 3 bases and the J segment 10 bases; nucleotides outside the gene matches: 15. The CDR3 runs 16 residues. The CDR3 DNA is TGTGCCACCAGCAGGGACTTGGGCGGGAGAGTCGGGGAGCAGTTCTTC. This codes for CATSRDLGGRVGEQFF.

The V gene is TRBV18, the J gene TRBJ1-2; possible D gene TRBD1, 5 bases. The germline V gene has CDR1 KGHSH and CDR2 LQKENI. V was shortened by 2 bases and J by 2 bases, with 12 bases between the two germline ends. This CDR3 is built from 15 residues. The CDR3 nucleotides read TGTGCCAGCTCACCAGCAGGGTTCTCAAACTATGGCTACACCTTC. Its translation is CASSPAGFSNYGYTF.

This chain joins TRBV2 and TRBJ2-7; TRBD2 aligns across 10 bases. The CDR3 consists of 16 residues. Germline CDR1 SNHLY, CDR2 FYNNEI. J gave up 0 bases and V 6 bases, and 8 bases lay outside the gene matches. The CDR3 nucleotides read TGTGCCAGCAGACGGACCGGGACTAGCGTCTCCTACGAGCAGTACTTC. It codes for CASRRTGTSVSYEQYF.

This sequence joins TRBV28 and TRBJ1-5; D is ambiguous. Trimming stripped 6 bases from V and 0 bases from J, with 9 bases between. The CDR3 is made up of 14 amino acids. Looked up from germline, CDR1 is MDHEN and CDR2 is SYDVKM. CDR3 in amino acids: CASSPTVSNQPQHF. The CDR3 nucleotides are TGTGCCAGCAGCCCGACGGTTAGCAATCAGCCCCAGCATTTT.

The chain employs TRBV19 and TRBJ1-1, with D possibly TRBD1 on 6 matching bases. CDR3 length: 13 residues. Trimming removed 4 bases at V and 11 bases at J, with 17 bases between. Germline CDR1 reads LNHDA; CDR2 reads SQIVND (reference sequence). The CDR3 DNA is TGTGCCAGTAGTAGTACAGGGCGCGGCGCGGCTTTCTTT. Protein product: CASSSTGRGAAFF.

In its sample, this clone was seen once. The chain employs TRBV6-1 and TRBJ2-7; TRBD1 matches 10 bases. The CDR3 length is 17 residues. J lost 4 bases, V lost 2 bases, and 11 bases had no gene match. Per the germline V gene, CDR1 is MNHNS and CDR2 is SASEGT. The CDR3 here is CASSETILGTGEYEQYF. CDR3 sequence (DNA): TGTGCCAGCAGTGAAACTATCCTTGGGACAGGGGAGTACGAGCAGTACTTC.

The chain is built from TRBV27 and TRBJ2-5, with a possible D match to TRBD2 (6 bases). In germline, CDR1 is MNHEY, CDR2 SMNVEV (reference sequence). Trimming took 2 bases from V and 5 from J, leaving 21 bases between them. The CDR3 is made up of 17 amino acids. CDR3 sequence reads: CASSLLHSDRGYETQYF. CDR3 DNA sequence: TGTGCCAGCAGTTTACTCCATTCTGATCGGGGGTATGAGACCCAGTACTTC.

V and J are TRBV19 and TRBJ1-1; 10 bases line up with TRBD1. The CDR3 covers 13 residues. From germline, CDR1 is LNHDA and CDR2 SQIVND (reference sequence). The ends lost 5 bases at V and 5 bases at J; junction bases unmatched: 2. In DNA, the CDR3 is TGTGCCAGTAGTGAGGGACAGGGGACTGAAGCTTTCTTT. It translates to CASSEGQGTEAFF. The full variable domain, with the rest looked up from reference TRBV19 and TRBJ1-1, is DGGITQSPKYLFRKEGQNVTLSCEQNLNHDAMYWYRQDPGQGLRLIYYSQIVNDFQKGDIAEGYSVSREKKESFPLTVTSAQKNPTAFYLCASSEGQGTEAFFGQGTRLTVV.

The rearrangement uses TRBV7-9 and TRBJ1-1, with D possibly being TRBD1 (5 bases). Germline loops: CDR1 SEHNR, CDR2 FQNEAQ (reference sequence). The V end was cut by 0 bases, the J end by 10 bases, with 9 bases between. CDR3 length: 12 amino acids. The CDR3 nucleotides are TGTGCCAGCAGCTTAGCGGGGCCAGGAGCTTTCTTT. This codes for CASSLAGPGAFF.

Remarks on this clone: Additional DNA sequences in this sample encode the identical CDR3. This chain connects TRBV30 to TRBJ1-1; possible D gene TRBD1, 6 bases. The CDR3 sequence is 13 residues long. The V gene's germline CDR1 is GTSNPN and CDR2 SVGIG (reference sequence). The V end lost 2 bases, the J end lost 2 bases, and 9 bases lay between the germline ends. CDR3 amino acids: CAWSRTANTEAFF. The CDR3 nucleotides are TGTGCCTGGAGTCGGACAGCAAACACTGAAGCTTTCTTT.